Sequencing of this T cell receptor beta chain was carried out in a study of blood T cell repertoires in COVID-19 (dated by TCRdb to 2018 to 2020). In the study overall: The collaborator samples originated in the United States, Italy and Spain and spanned the acute and convalescent phases of COVID-19. Samples came from the ongoing ImmuneRACE study (first 160 participants) plus 1,254 subjects from 6 global collaborators. Sample metadata almost always included a de-identified subject ID, COVID-19 status, age in years and sex. A freely available public database, intended as a resource for researchers studying the immune response to SARS-CoV-2, is where the repertoires were released. Subjects who had been exposed to COVID-19, were actively infected with it, or had recovered from it provided the deeply sampled blood TCRbeta repertoires that made up the dataset. Where available, HLA class I and class II types were taken from metadata supplied by the sample provider and were not determined by assay-based typing. The prospective study material was composed of cDNA or gDNA derived from T cells, B-cell-depleted T cells, or PBMCs. Broader findings and caveats from the paper: The amount of clinical and demographic metadata varied by source and participant and was provided uncurated.

CDR1 and CDR2, per the germline V gene (reference sequence), are MNHEY and SMNVEV. The CDR3 runs 15 residues from the cysteine to the phenylalanine. Only CDR3 DNA remains: 45 bases, in frame from the first base. After removal of 4 bases from V and 3 bases from J, the junction retains 8 bases not matched to a gene. This clone was recorded once. Its target antigen remains unknown. No much larger clone exists at a distance of one base, and base qualities are not known. At one collaborating source in Seattle, patients were enrolled during active infection and were followed longitudinally through the course of disease. Each collaborating institution followed its own protocols to collect whole blood in K2EDTA tubes. For TCRbeta analysis, collaborators shipped samples in one of three forms: frozen whole blood, isolated PBMCs, or DNA extracted from either of those sample types. The immunoSEQ Assay, a bias-controlled multiplex PCR, was used to amplify TCRbeta CDR3 regions from genomic DNA. In the source study's methods: The number of nucleated cells in each sample was estimated from the amplification of reference gene primers within the assay. Sequence reads were collapsed and filtered to measure the absolute abundance of every unique TCRbeta CDR3 rearrangement. For each sample, productive Simpson clonality was calculated as the square root of Simpson's diversity index over productive rearrangements. TCRdb took this table from immuneACCESS and kept in-frame rearrangements with V and J called. Such tables lack part of the clones; where checked against another copy, unresolved V genes explain under half of the gap, and the rest is unexplained. V and J calls and clone size are copied from that table; D and trimming were computed from the DNA. Across this sample there are around 210,000 clones, with approximately 85% seen only once. Of the sample, 5% to 6.5% falls within the top ten clones.

Sequenced input: peripheral blood. The chain was built from TRBV27 and TRBJ2-7, with 8 central nucleotides matching TRBD1. The clonotype comes from a middle-aged man with COVID-19, enrolled during active disease. The CDR3 amino acid sequence is: CASSSPTGDGYEQYF. The base sequence is TGTGCCAGCAGTTCCCCGACAGGGGACGGCTACGAGCAGTACTTC.